Following are 32 T cell receptor beta chains from one sample sequenced in a study of CD8+ T cells in alopecia areata. The sequencing template was cDNA reverse transcribed from extracted RNA. Using immunoSEQ multiplex PCR, the repertoire was profiled, and TCRdb retains in-frame clones only, with some absent. The sample has 150,000 to 250,000 clones, 45% to 65% seen once. Treatment: oral pan-JAK inhibitor, 5-10 mg twice daily. Sequences were derived from CD4+ T cells sorted from blood, sampled at week 4, from a patient treated with tofacitinib. The source is a human donor with alopecia areata.

The chain is built from TRBV5-1 and TRBJ2-3, with 7 bases matching TRBD1. This CDR3 has 16 amino acids. Losses at the gene ends were 4 bases for V and 3 bases for J; bases not matched to a gene: 11. CDR1 and CDR2 from the germline V gene are SGHRS and YFSETQ. CDR3 sequence (DNA): TGCGCCAGCAGCCTGTTCCAGGGGGAAGGGACAGATACGCAGTATTTT. The encoded protein is CASSLFQGEGTDTQYF.

V usage is TRBV5-1 and J usage is TRBJ1-2, with 8 bases that match TRBD1. The CDR3 covers 14 residues. The V segment lost 2 bases and the J segment 6 bases; nucleotides outside the gene matches: 6. Germline lookup yields CDR1 SGHRS and CDR2 YFSETQ. CDR3 in DNA: TGCGCCAGCAGCTTTCCGACAGGGGAGGATGGCTACACCTTC. This translates into CASSFPTGEDGYTF.

V is TRBV29-1 and J is TRBJ1-1, with D possibly being TRBD1 (6 bases). Trimming took 6 bases from V and 5 from J, leaving 16 bases between them. CDR1 is SQVTM and CDR2 is ANQGSEA in the germline V gene. This CDR3 spans 13 amino acids. Written as DNA, the CDR3 is TGCAGCGTAACAACAGGGAGGCGGACTGAAGCTTTCTTT. This gives the protein CSVTTGRRTEAFF.

This chain joins TRBV5-1 and TRBJ2-7; 8 bases align to TRBD2. J was trimmed by 3 bases and V by 4 bases; bases with no gene match: 12. Germline V CDR1 and CDR2: SGHRS, YFSETQ. CDR3 size: 16 residues. CDR3 sequence reads: CASSPSGGGLGYEQYF. The CDR3 DNA reads as TGCGCCAGCAGCCCGAGCGGGGGTGGCCTAGGCTACGAGCAGTACTTC.

This clone has just a few counts. The chain combines TRBV29-1 with TRBJ2-6, with D possibly TRBD1 on 6 matching bases. This CDR3 has 16 residues. Trimming pared 6 bases from V and 0 bases from J, leaving 15 bases between. Germline V gene data show CDR1 as SQVTM and CDR2 as ANQGSEA. CDR3 in amino acids: CSVLTRTDSGANVLTF. The DNA for the CDR3 is TGCAGCGTCCTGACCCGGACAGACTCTGGGGCCAACGTCCTGACTTTC.

To note about this clone: Other DNA sequences in the sample encode the same CDR3. The chain links TRBV30 to TRBJ1-5; no reliable D call. Deletions cut 0 bases from V and 1 base from J, with 4 bases between. CDR3 length: 13 residues. Germline values: CDR1 GTSNPN, CDR2 SVGIG (reference sequence). The CDR3 spells CAWSVGSNQPQHF. CDR3 in DNA: TGTGCCTGGAGTGTCGGGAGCAATCAGCCCCAGCATTTT.

The chain couples TRBV5-1 to TRBJ2-1; 9 bases align to TRBD2. This CDR3 has 15 amino acids. Germline V gene sequence: CDR1 SGHRS, CDR2 YFSETQ. The ends lost 4 bases at V and 10 bases at J; junction bases unmatched: 12. CDR3 region: CASSLGAGGSLEQFF. CDR3 bases: TGCGCCAGCAGCCTGGGCGCGGGGGGGAGTTTAGAGCAGTTCTTC.

This chain joins TRBV7-2 and TRBJ2-1, with TRBD2 matching over 7 bases. CDR3 size: 16 residues. Germline V gene lookup returns CDR1 SGHTA and CDR2 FQGNSA. V dropped 0 bases and J dropped 4; count of bases not matched to a gene: 6. The DNA for the CDR3 is TGTGCCAGCAGCTTAGCTCTAGCGGAACTTTACAATGAGCAGTTCTTC. Encoded protein: CASSLALAELYNEQFF. The entire variable domain, with the rest obtained from reference TRBV7-2 and TRBJ2-1, is as follows: GAGVSQSPSNKVTEKGKDVELRCDPISGHTALYWYRQSLGQGLEFLIYFQGNSAPDKSGLPSDRFSAERTGGSVSTLTIQRTQQEDSAVYLCASSLALAELYNEQFFGPGTRLTVL.

This sequence joins TRBV4-2 and TRBJ2-7, with D perhaps matching TRBD2 (5 bases). Deletions cut 5 bases from V and 8 bases from J, with 19 bases between. The CDR3 extends over 14 amino acids. Germline lookup yields CDR1 LGHNA and CDR2 YNFKEQ. The CDR3 DNA reads TGTGCCAGCAGCTTCCCCGAGGGCGACGGGAAGCAGTACTTC. Residues: CASSFPEGDGKQYF.

CDR3 in amino acids: CASSQAILLYNEQFF. DNA for the CDR3: TGCGCCAGCAGCCAAGCAATCCTACTCTACAATGAGCAGTTCTTC. The chain couples TRBV4-1 to TRBJ2-1; no clear D. With 1 base removed from V and 3 bases from J, the gap between germline ends came to 10 bases. The CDR3 is made up of 15 amino acids. Germline V lookup: CDR1 MGHRA, CDR2 YSYEKL.

This clone was detected a few times. The chain joins TRBV29-1 to TRBJ2-6; no reliable D call. Trimming removed 7 bases at V and 0 bases at J, with 10 bases between. This CDR3 has 14 residues. CDR1 is SQVTM, CDR2 ANQGSEA, per germline. The CDR3 DNA follows: TGCAGCGGGACCCCTAGCTCTGGGGCCAACGTCCTGACTTTC. Amino acids: CSGTPSSGANVLTF.

This rearrangement joins TRBV30 to TRBJ1-6, with D possibly being TRBD1 (5 bases). CDR1 GTSNPN and CDR2 SVGIG come from the germline V gene (reference sequence). The CDR3 totals 15 residues. V gave up 0 bases and J gave up 7 bases, with 13 bases separating them. The CDR3 sequence is CAWSVTRQGNSPLHF. CDR3 bases: TGTGCCTGGAGTGTAACTCGTCAGGGAAATTCACCCCTCCACTTT.

A single count supports this clone. DNA of the CDR3: TGTGCCAGCAGCTTCATTGGGACAGAGGACTATGGCTACACCTTC. Translation gives CASSFIGTEDYGYTF. The genes are TRBV5-6 and TRBJ1-2; 7 nucleotides agree with TRBD1. CDR3 length: 15 residues. Per the germline V gene, CDR1 is SGHDT and CDR2 is YYEEEE. J gave up 3 bases and V 2 bases, and 7 bases lay outside the gene matches.

This clone was observed a few times. This CDR3 reads CSVGTVNTGELFF. The CDR3, as DNA: TGCAGCGTGGGTACAGTGAACACCGGGGAGCTGTTTTTT. The V call is TRBV29-1, the J call TRBJ2-2; no definite D call. The CDR3 extends over 13 amino acids. V shed 6 bases and J shed 1 base, with 9 bases lying between them. Per germline, CDR1 SQVTM and CDR2 ANQGSEA.

This clone was picked up one time. The genes are TRBV30 and TRBJ1-4; unclear D gene. Germline CDR1 is GTSNPN and CDR2 is SVGIG (reference sequence). The CDR3 runs to 13 residues. Trimming cost V 5 bases and J 6 bases, with 13 bases left between them. The CDR3 reads CAWYQDGYEKLFF. The DNA of the CDR3 is TGTGCCTGGTATCAGGACGGATATGAAAAACTGTTTTTT. Combining the CDR3 with reference TRBV30 and TRBJ1-4 gives the whole variable domain SQTIHQWPATLVQPVGSPLSLECTVEGTSNPNLYWYRQAAGRGLQLLFYSVGIGQISSEVPQNLSASRPQDRQFILSSKKLLLSDSGFYLCAWYQDGYEKLFFGSGTQLSVL.

The chain employs TRBV29-1 and TRBJ1-4, with 9 nucleotides matching TRBD1. J lost 5 bases, V lost 8 bases, and 6 bases had no gene match. The CDR3 sequence is 13 residues long. The germline V gene encodes CDR1 SQVTM and CDR2 ANQGSEA. The CDR3 reads CSSVQGANEKLFF. The CDR3 coding sequence is TGCAGCTCCGTACAGGGGGCGAATGAAAAACTGTTTTTT.

The rearrangement uses TRBV29-1 and TRBJ2-7; D might be TRBD2 (6 bases). This CDR3 spans 14 amino acids. Looked up from germline, CDR1 is SQVTM and CDR2 is ANQGSEA. V shed 7 bases and J shed 1 base, with 17 bases lying between them. CDR3 sequence (DNA): TGCAGCGCCTACCCTAGGGCGGGGTCCTACGAGCAGTACTTC. It encodes CSAYPRAGSYEQYF.

This clone was counted a few times. This rearrangement joins TRBV7-2 to TRBJ2-1; D not certain. Between the trimmed V and J ends, which lost 5 bases and 9 bases, there was a span of 14 bases. The CDR3 sequence is 13 residues long. Germline values: CDR1 SGHTA, CDR2 FQGNSA. CDR3 loop: CASSPRMETEQFF. The CDR3 DNA follows: TGTGCCAGCAGCCCCCGGATGGAAACTGAGCAGTTCTTC.

Only a few counts were recorded for this clone. The chain recombines TRBV29-1 with TRBJ1-2; TRBD1 matches 7 bases. CDR1 is SQVTM and CDR2 is ANQGSEA in the germline V gene. This CDR3 spans 15 amino acids. The V segment lost 5 bases and the J segment 4 bases; nucleotides outside the gene matches: 13. The CDR3 reads CSVRGPGTAIYGYTF. The CDR3 DNA reads TGCAGCGTTAGGGGGCCCGGCACAGCCATCTATGGCTACACCTTC.

The chain has TRBV4-2 and TRBJ2-3, with 10 bases that match TRBD1. The germline V gene has CDR1 LGHNA and CDR2 YNFKEQ. V shed 2 bases, J shed 6 bases, and the junction held 5 bases outside the gene matches. The CDR3 totals 15 residues. The CDR3 coding sequence is TGTGCCAGCAGCCAACCGGACAGGGGGTCGGATACGCAGTATTTT. Translating it yields CASSQPDRGSDTQYF.

Worth noting for this clone: Other DNA sequences from this sample encode an identical CDR3 as well. This sequence joins TRBV7-9 and TRBJ2-7, with D unresolved. V was shortened by 5 bases and J by 4 bases, with 6 bases between the two germline ends. In germline, CDR1 is SEHNR, CDR2 FQNEAQ (reference sequence). The length of the CDR3 is 11 residues. This CDR3 reads CASSLSYEQYF. The DNA for the CDR3 is TGTGCCAGCAGCCTTTCGTACGAGCAGTACTTC.

This chain uses TRBV29-1 with TRBJ1-2, with D unresolved. The germline gives CDR1 SQVTM, CDR2 ANQGSEA. This CDR3 is built from 11 residues. With 4 bases removed from V and 2 bases from J, the gap between germline ends came to 5 bases. CDR3 DNA sequence: TGCAGCGTTGGCCTAAACTATGGCTACACCTTC. Protein: CSVGLNYGYTF. Variable domain in full (rest from reference TRBV29-1 and TRBJ1-2): SAVISQKPSRDICQRGTSLTIQCQVDSQVTMMFWYRQQPGQSLTLIATANQGSEATYESGFVIDKFPISRPNLTFSTLTVSNMSPEDSSIYLCSVGLNYGYTFGSGTRLTVV.

The rearrangement uses TRBV11-2 and TRBJ2-7, with D possibly TRBD1 on 5 matching bases. Germline-derived CDR1 and CDR2 are SGHAT and FQNNGV. Trimming took off 1 base at V and 7 bases at J, with 11 bases between the two ends. The CDR3 covers 13 residues. DNA of the CDR3: TGTGCCAGCAGCTTAGCCCGACAGAGGGAGCAGTACTTC. Its translation: CASSLARQREQYF.

This clone was picked up a small number of times. The rearrangement joins TRBV28 to TRBJ1-1, with a weak D call TRBD1 (6 bases). Per the germline V gene, CDR1 is MDHEN and CDR2 is SYDVKM. Trimming removed 6 bases at V and 4 bases at J, with 18 bases between. The CDR3 is 15 amino acids. This CDR3 is CASRPQQGAGTEAFF. The CDR3 nucleotides read TGTGCCAGCAGGCCTCAACAGGGTGCGGGCACTGAAGCTTTCTTT.

This chain connects TRBV30 to TRBJ1-2; 8 bases are a match to TRBD1. CDR3 length: 16 residues. The germline gives CDR1 GTSNPN, CDR2 SVGIG (reference sequence). Germline trimming cut 4 bases from V and 1 base from J; bases unmatched to any gene: 11. The CDR3 DNA reads TGTGCCTGGACTAGACCCGGGACAGGCCTTAACTATGGCTACACCTTC. Translating gives CAWTRPGTGLNYGYTF.

The chain employs TRBV29-1 and TRBJ2-5; no clear D. The CDR3 has 13 residues. The V end lost 4 bases, the J end lost 0 bases, and 9 bases lay between the germline ends. Germline V CDR1 and CDR2: SQVTM, ANQGSEA. The CDR3 nucleotides are TGCAGCGTTGTTCCGGTTTACCAAGAGACCCAGTACTTC. Protein product: CSVVPVYQETQYF. Drawing the rest from reference TRBV29-1 and TRBJ2-5, the complete variable domain is SAVISQKPSRDICQRGTSLTIQCQVDSQVTMMFWYRQQPGQSLTLIATANQGSEATYESGFVIDKFPISRPNLTFSTLTVSNMSPEDSSIYLCSVVPVYQETQYFGPGTRLLVL.

This clone has just a few counts. This rearrangement joins TRBV27 to TRBJ1-2; possible D gene TRBD1, 5 bases. CDR1 and CDR2 from the germline V gene are MNHEY and SMNVEV (reference sequence). Trimming removed 6 bases from V and 5 bases from J, with 19 bases in between. The CDR3 contains 15 residues. The CDR3 protein is CASSIRAAGGYGYTF. The DNA for the CDR3 is TGTGCCAGCAGCATCCGGGCCGCGGGGGGTTATGGCTACACCTTC.

V and J are TRBV29-1 and TRBJ1-1, with D maybe TRBD1 (6 bases). Trimming left V 3 bases short and J 0 bases short, with 8 bases between. The CDR3 has 13 amino acids. Germline V gives CDR1 SQVTM, CDR2 ANQGSEA. The CDR3 coding sequence is TGCAGCGTTGAGAGGACAGTGAACACTGAAGCTTTCTTT. It codes for CSVERTVNTEAFF.

The rearrangement joins TRBV30 to TRBJ2-2; 8 bases align to TRBD2. Unmatched junction bases numbered 9, after V lost 4 bases and J lost 5 bases. Germline CDR1 and CDR2: GTSNPN and SVGIG (reference sequence). The CDR3 has 15 amino acids. For the CDR3, the DNA is TGTGCCTGGATATCTAGCGGGCGTTTGACCGGGGAGCTGTTTTTT. Its protein is CAWISSGRLTGELFF.

V is TRBV28 and J is TRBJ1-2; D gene unclear. Germline loops: CDR1 MDHEN, CDR2 SYDVKM. Trimming removed 9 bases from V and 2 bases from J, with 16 bases in between. The CDR3 consists of 14 residues. The CDR3 nucleotides are TGTGCCAGTAGATTCGAAGGCCTCAACTATGGCTACACCTTC. The encoded protein is CASRFEGLNYGYTF.

The CDR3 DNA follows: TGTGCCTGGAGTGCTACCACAGGGTATGGCTACACCTTC. This gives the protein CAWSATTGYGYTF. V and J are TRBV30 and TRBJ1-2, with a weak D call TRBD1 (6 bases). Trimming took off 1 base at V and 5 bases at J, with 11 bases between the two ends. The germline CDR1 and CDR2 sequences are GTSNPN and SVGIG (reference sequence). This CDR3 contains 13 residues.

The chain uses TRBV30 and TRBJ2-5, with TRBD1 identical over 7 bases. This CDR3 is built from 13 residues. Trimming took 5 bases from V and 1 from J; bases not matched to a gene: 4. CDR1 is GTSNPN and CDR2 is SVGIG in the germline V gene (reference sequence). The CDR3 nucleotides are TGTGCCTGGGACGACAGGGCCCAAGAGACCCAGTACTTC. It encodes CAWDDRAQETQYF.